The present TCR beta chain was sequenced within a study of cytomegalovirus exposure and HLA in healthy donors. Method: immunoSEQ multiplex PCR; TCRdb's copy keeps in-frame clones and lacks some. The sample comprises around 60,000 clones, more than 90% of which are singletons, and approximately 1% rests with the top ten. This clone was seen only once. CDR1 and CDR2 (germline): MNHNS, SASEGT. The CDR3 totals 14 residues. The V and J ends lost 2 bases and 1 base respectively, with 9 bases between them. The sample comprised PBMCs. The TCR was taken from a man younger than 35 in good health and CMV-seronegative. The gene calls are TRBV6-1 and TRBJ2-7, with unresolved D. CDR3 protein: CASSEISSSYEQYF. In DNA, the CDR3 is TGTGCCAGCAGTGAAATTAGTTCATCCTACGAGCAGTACTTC.